Described below is a single T cell receptor (beta chain) sequence and its context. These data come from a study of beta chain features in type 1 diabetes. The investigators reverse transcribed all of the isolated RNA, so they sequenced expressed TCRB transcripts. Measured with immunoSEQ multiplex PCR; TCRdb has only the in-frame clones, and not every one. Of over 120,000 clones listed, 7% to 10% are singletons. Blood was collected once per donor into heparin, averaging approximately 110 mL. This CDR3 is 13 amino acids long. Trimming removed 2 bases from V and 2 bases from J, with 6 bases in between. The germline gives CDR1 ENHRY, CDR2 SYGVKD.

The rearrangement uses TRBV10-3 and TRBJ1-2; D is unresolved. Sample: central memory CD4+ T cells from blood. The receptor comes from a man younger than 35 in good health. The CDR3, as DNA: TGTGCCATCAGTGAGGGCATCAACTATGGCTACACCTTC. Residues: CAISEGINYGYTF.